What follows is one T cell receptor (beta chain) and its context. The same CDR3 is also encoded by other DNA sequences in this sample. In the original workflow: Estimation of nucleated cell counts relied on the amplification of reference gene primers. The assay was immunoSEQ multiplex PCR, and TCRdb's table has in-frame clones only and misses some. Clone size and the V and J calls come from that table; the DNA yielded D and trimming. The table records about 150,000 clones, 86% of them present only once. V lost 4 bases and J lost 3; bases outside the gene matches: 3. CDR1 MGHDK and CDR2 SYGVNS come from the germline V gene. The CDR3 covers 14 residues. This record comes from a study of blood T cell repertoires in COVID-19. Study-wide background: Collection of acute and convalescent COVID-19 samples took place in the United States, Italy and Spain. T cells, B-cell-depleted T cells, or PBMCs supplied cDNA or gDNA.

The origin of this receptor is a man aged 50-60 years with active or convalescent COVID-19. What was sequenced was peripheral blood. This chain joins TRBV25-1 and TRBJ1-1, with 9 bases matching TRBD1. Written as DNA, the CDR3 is TGTGCCAGCAGTGTGGGACAGGGAGACACTGAAGCTTTCTTT. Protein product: CASSVGQGDTEAFF. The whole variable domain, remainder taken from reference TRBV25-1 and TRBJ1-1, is EADIYQTPRYLVIGTGKKITLECSQTMGHDKMYWYQQDPGMELHLIHYSYGVNSTEKGDLSSESTVSRIRTEHFPLTLESARPSHTSQYLCASSVGQGDTEAFFGQGTRLTVV.